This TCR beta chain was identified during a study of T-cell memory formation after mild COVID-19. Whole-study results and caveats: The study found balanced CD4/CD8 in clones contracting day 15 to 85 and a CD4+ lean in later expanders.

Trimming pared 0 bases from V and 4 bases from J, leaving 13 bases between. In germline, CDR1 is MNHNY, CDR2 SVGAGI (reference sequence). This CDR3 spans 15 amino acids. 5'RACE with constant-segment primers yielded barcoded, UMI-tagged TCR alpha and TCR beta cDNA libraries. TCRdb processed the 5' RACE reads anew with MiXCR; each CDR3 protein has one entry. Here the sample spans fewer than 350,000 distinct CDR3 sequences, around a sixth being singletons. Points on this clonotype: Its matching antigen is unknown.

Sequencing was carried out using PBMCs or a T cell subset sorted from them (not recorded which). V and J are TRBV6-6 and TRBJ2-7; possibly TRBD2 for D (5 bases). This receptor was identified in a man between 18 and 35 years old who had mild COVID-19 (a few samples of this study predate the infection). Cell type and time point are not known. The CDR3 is CASSYSLGVWYEQYV. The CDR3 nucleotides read TGTGCCAGCAGTTACTCACTAGGAGTATGGTACGAGCAGTACGTC.